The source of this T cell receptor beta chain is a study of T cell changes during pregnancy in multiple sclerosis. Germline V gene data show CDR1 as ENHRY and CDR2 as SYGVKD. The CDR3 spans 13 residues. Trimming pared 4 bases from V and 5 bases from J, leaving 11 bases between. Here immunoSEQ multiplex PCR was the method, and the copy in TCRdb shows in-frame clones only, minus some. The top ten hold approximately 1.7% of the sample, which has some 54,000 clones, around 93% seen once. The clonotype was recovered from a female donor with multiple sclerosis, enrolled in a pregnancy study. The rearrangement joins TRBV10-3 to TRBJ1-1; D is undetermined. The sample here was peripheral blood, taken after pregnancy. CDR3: CAISGAGVTEAFF. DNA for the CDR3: TGTGCCATCAGTGGGGCCGGGGTTACTGAAGCTTTCTTT.